Following are 5 T cell receptor beta chains from one sample sequenced in a study of blood T cell repertoires in COVID-19. This table comes from immunoSEQ multiplex PCR, and its TCRdb copy is limited to in-frame clones, with some not included. The sample contains about 430,000 clones, over 75% of which appear only once. Sequencing used PBMCs or T cells enriched from blood (not recorded which). The receptor set was obtained from a woman younger than 30 who had been exposed to COVID-19.

V is TRBV5-1 and J is TRBJ2-3; TRBD1 matches 9 bases. J was trimmed by 3 bases and V by 3 bases; bases with no gene match: 5. The CDR3 length is 15 residues. Looked up from germline, CDR1 is SGHRS and CDR2 is YFSETQ. The CDR3: CASSSWTGETDTQYF. The CDR3 DNA reads as TGCGCCAGCAGCTCCTGGACAGGGGAAACAGATACGCAGTATTTT.

The CDR3: CASSNRGVNEKLFF. CDR3 bases: TGTGCCAGTAGTAATCGGGGGGTTAATGAAAAACTGTTTTTT. V is TRBV19 and J is TRBJ1-4; tentative D call: TRBD1 (5 bases). The V end lost 4 bases, the J end lost 4 bases, and 10 bases lay between the germline ends. The CDR3 length is 14 residues. Germline V gene lookup returns CDR1 LNHDA and CDR2 SQIVND (reference sequence).

The chain links TRBV3-1 (or the pseudogene TRBV3-2) to TRBJ1-3, with D uncertain. This CDR3 is 16 amino acids long. Per the germline V gene, CDR1 is LGHDT and CDR2 is YNNKEL (reference sequence). Trimming took 4 bases from V and 0 from J, leaving 13 bases between them. The DNA for the CDR3 is TGTGCCAGCAGCCCAAAAAGGTGGAGCTCTGGAAACACCATATATTTT. This gives the protein CASSPKRWSSGNTIYF.

The CDR3: CASSRDRGLINQPQHF. Here the CDR3 DNA reads TGTGCCAGTAGTAGGGACAGAGGCCTTATTAACCAGCCCCAGCATTTT. The V and J genes are TRBV19 and TRBJ1-5, with 7 bases aligning to TRBD1. The CDR3 sequence is 16 residues long. Germline CDR1 and CDR2: LNHDA and SQIVND (reference sequence). V dropped 4 bases and J dropped 7; count of bases not matched to a gene: 13. The entire variable domain, with the rest obtained from reference TRBV19 and TRBJ1-5, is as follows: DGGITQSPKYLFRKEGQNVTLSCEQNLNHDAMYWYRQDPGQGLRLIYYSQIVNDFQKGDIAEGYSVSREKKESFPLTVTSAQKNPTAFYLCASSRDRGLINQPQHFGDGTRLSIL.

The rearrangement links TRBV2 to TRBJ2-7; 7 bases map to TRBD1. J gave up 4 bases and V 4 bases, and 7 bases lay outside the gene matches. Germline assignment: CDR1 SNHLY and CDR2 FYNNEI. The CDR3 sequence is 14 residues long. CDR3 nucleotide sequence: TGTGCCAGCAGTGTACAGGGGTTGTTATACGAGCAGTACTTC. Translation gives CASSVQGLLYEQYF.